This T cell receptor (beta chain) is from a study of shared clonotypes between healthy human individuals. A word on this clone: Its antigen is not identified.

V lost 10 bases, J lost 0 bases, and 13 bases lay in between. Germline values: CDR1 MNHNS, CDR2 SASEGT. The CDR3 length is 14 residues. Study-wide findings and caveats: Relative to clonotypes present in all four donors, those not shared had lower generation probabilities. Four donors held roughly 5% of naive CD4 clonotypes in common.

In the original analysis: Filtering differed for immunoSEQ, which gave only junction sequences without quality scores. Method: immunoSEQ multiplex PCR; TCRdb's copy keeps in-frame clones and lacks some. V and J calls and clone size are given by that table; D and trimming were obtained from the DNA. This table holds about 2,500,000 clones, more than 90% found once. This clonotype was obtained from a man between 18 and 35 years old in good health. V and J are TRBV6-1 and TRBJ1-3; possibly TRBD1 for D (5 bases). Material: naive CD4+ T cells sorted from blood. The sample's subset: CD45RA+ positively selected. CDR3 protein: CATLDSFSGNTIYF. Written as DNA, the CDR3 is TGTGCCACCCTCGACAGCTTCTCTGGAAACACCATATATTTT.